This TCR beta chain comes out of a study of STAT5B mutations in CD4+ large granular lymphocyte leukemia. Turning to the study itself: The CDR3 'QG' motif was associated with a particular HLA allele among healthy donors.

Trimming removed 7 bases at V and 0 bases at J, with 15 bases between. CDR1 is LNHDA and CDR2 is SQIVND in the germline V gene (reference sequence). This CDR3 region has 15 residues. The data were produced by immunoSEQ multiplex PCR, yet TCRdb's version contains in-frame clones alone and is incomplete. Of some 29,000 clones detected, roughly 79% appear once; the ten largest clones hold 1.1%. Sequenced sample: CD4+ T cells from blood buffy coats. The TCR was taken from a human donor in good health. The V call is TRBV19, the J call TRBJ1-2; D not resolved. CDR3 region: CASNLGRSSNYGYTF. CDR3 DNA: TGTGCCAGTAACCTTGGACGGTCGTCTAACTATGGCTACACCTTC.